This T cell receptor (beta chain) was observed in a study of T-cell reconstitution after alpha-beta-depleted transplantation in children. CDR3 length: 15 residues. The junction had 5 bases not matched to a gene; V was cut back by 1 base and J by 4 bases. CDR1 MGHRA and CDR2 YSYEKL come from the germline V gene. On this clonotype: Its target is not known.

Molecular barcoding with unique molecular identifiers was used for the TCRbeta library. In TCRdb, the PCR reads were re-called with MiXCR into one record per CDR3 protein. The data show 250,000 to 400,000 distinct CDR3 sequences, approximately 23% seen once. Whole-study findings and limits: Alpha-beta T cells about two months after transplant reportedly derived from several hundred expanded graft clones.

The sequencing used PBMCs, mostly from graft donor cells, collected 180 days after TCRalphabeta/CD19-depleted stem cell transplant. The gene calls are TRBV4-1 and TRBJ2-5, with 8 bases identical to TRBD1. The sequence was obtained from a male patient younger than 18 who had a stem cell transplant for acute lymphoblastic leukemia, so the T cells may come from the graft donor. The CDR3 nucleotides read TGCGCCAGCAGCCAAGTTCAGGGGGCTGGAGAGACCCAGTACTTC. Translation: CASSQVQGAGETQYF.